One and the same sample provided the 21 T cell receptor beta chains below, sequenced in a study of blood T cell repertoires in COVID-19. Generated by immunoSEQ multiplex PCR, the TCRdb table keeps only in-frame clones and is missing some. This table holds about 63,000 clones, around 80% found once. The sample taken for sequencing was peripheral blood. The source of these receptors is a human donor in a cohort sampled during active COVID-19.

The rearrangement joins TRBV21-1 to TRBJ2-7; the table's TRBD1 call for D was not verified on the DNA. TRBV21-1 is a known pseudogene. The CDR3 is 17 residues long. The CDR3 sequence is CASSKKRGGTGFYEQYF. For the CDR3, the DNA is TGTGCCAGCAGCAAAAAACGGGGAGGGACAGGGTTCTACGAGCAGTACTTC.

This clone is a singleton in its sample. This sequence joins TRBV6-5 and TRBJ2-4; 8 positions agree with TRBD1. Germline lookup yields CDR1 MNHEY and CDR2 SVGAGI. With V trimmed by 4 bases and J by 3 bases, 5 bases remained unmatched. The CDR3 consists of 15 residues. For the CDR3, the DNA is TGTGCCAGCAGTTCGACAGGGGCCGGCAAAAACATTCAGTACTTC. This codes for CASSSTGAGKNIQYF.

The sample holds one count of this clone. CDR3 amino acids: CASSRSLGGRTGDEQFF. CDR3 coding DNA: TGTGCCAGCAGCCGTTCCTTGGGGGGGAGGACCGGGGATGAGCAGTTCTTC. The rearrangement uses TRBV3-1 (or the pseudogene TRBV3-2) and TRBJ2-1; the match to TRBD2 covers 7 bases. Losses at the gene ends were 4 bases for V and 8 bases for J; bases not matched to a gene: 17. Per germline, CDR1 LGHDT and CDR2 YNNKEL (reference sequence). The CDR3 runs 17 residues.

This chain links TRBV18 with TRBJ2-4, with D uncertain. Germline loops: CDR1 KGHSH, CDR2 LQKENI. The CDR3 sequence is 11 residues long. V lost 6 bases, J lost 5 bases, and 5 bases lay in between. The CDR3 spells CASSGQNIQYF. CDR3 DNA sequence: TGTGCCAGCTCGGGCCAAAACATTCAGTACTTC.

The rearrangement links TRBV15 to TRBJ2-7, with 8 positions matching TRBD2. CDR3 length: 16 amino acids. J was trimmed by 0 bases and V by 4 bases; bases with no gene match: 8. From germline, CDR1 is LNHNV and CDR2 YYDKDF (reference sequence). The CDR3 nucleotides are TGTGCCACCAGCAATACACTAGCGGTTAGCTCCTACGAGCAGTACTTC. Translating it yields CATSNTLAVSSYEQYF.

V and J are TRBV5-1 and TRBJ2-1; 8 nucleotides agree with TRBD2. V lost 6 bases to trimming and J lost 5 bases; unmatched junction nucleotides: 10. The CDR3 has 15 amino acids. The V gene's germline CDR1 is SGHRS and CDR2 YFSETQ. CDR3 loop: CASKLTIAGNNEQFF. The CDR3 DNA is TGCGCCAGCAAGCTCACGATAGCGGGGAACAATGAGCAGTTCTTC.

The chain employs TRBV18 and TRBJ1-2; D gene uncertain. The length of the CDR3 is 16 residues. The ends were cut back, 6 bases at V and 0 bases at J, with 17 bases in the middle. Per the germline V gene, CDR1 is KGHSH and CDR2 is LQKENI. The chain's CDR3 is CASSAIGENPNYGYTF. The CDR3 coding sequence is TGTGCCAGCTCCGCCATTGGGGAGAATCCTAACTATGGCTACACCTTC.

The chain carries TRBV4-1 and TRBJ2-1, with TRBD2 as a possible D gene (7 bases). Trimming left V 5 bases short and J 6 bases short, with 20 bases between. CDR3 length equals 16 residues. Germline V lookup: CDR1 MGHRA, CDR2 YSYEKL. CDR3 DNA sequence: TGCGCCAGCAGCTCCCTAGGGGGGGGTAGTCGCAATGAGCAGTTCTTC. Translation: CASSSLGGGSRNEQFF.

The CDR3 region has the DNA TGTGCCAGCAGTTGGCGCGGGACTAGCGGGAGGCGGCGGGACACCGGGGAGCTGTTTTTT. This encodes CASSWRGTSGRRRDTGELFF. The chain employs TRBV6-2 or TRBV6-3 and TRBJ2-2; 15 bases match TRBD2. After removal of 4 bases from V and 3 bases from J, the junction contained 12 bases not matched to a gene. The CDR3 has 20 residues. Per the germline V gene, CDR1 is MNHEY and CDR2 is SVGEGT.

The DNA for the CDR3 is TGTGCCAGCAGCACCGACAGGCAGGAAGCTTTCTTT. Protein product: CASSTDRQEAFF. The chain carries TRBV11-3 and TRBJ1-1, with D possibly TRBD1 on 6 matching bases. From germline, CDR1 is SGHNT and CDR2 YENEEA. This CDR3 spans 12 amino acids. The V end lost 5 bases, the J end lost 8 bases, and 12 bases lay between the germline ends.

This rearrangement joins TRBV7-9 to TRBJ2-2, with 7 bases that match TRBD2. The CDR3 is made up of 17 amino acids. J gave up 5 bases and V 5 bases, and 14 bases lay outside the gene matches. The germline V gene encodes CDR1 SEHNR and CDR2 FQNEAQ (reference sequence). CDR3 sequence (DNA): TGTGCCAGCAGCCAACCCCTGCGGGAGTACAGAACCGGGGAGCTGTTTTTT. This codes for CASSQPLREYRTGELFF.

The sample holds a few counts of this clone. The CDR3 coding sequence is TGCGCCAGCAGCCAAGCGGGCTACGAGCAGTACTTC. It yields the protein CASSQAGYEQYF. The chain has TRBV4-1 and TRBJ2-7; unclear D gene. Per the germline V gene, CDR1 is MGHRA and CDR2 is YSYEKL. Trimming cost V 1 base and J 3 bases, with 4 bases left between them. This CDR3 comprises 12 residues.

V usage is TRBV9 and J usage is TRBJ2-3; the match to TRBD1 covers 8 bases. Germline V gene data show CDR1 as SGDLS and CDR2 as YYNGEE. V shed 4 bases, J shed 1 base, and the junction held 5 bases outside the gene matches. The CDR3 has 15 amino acids. CDR3 DNA sequence: TGTGCCAGCAGCTTACGACAGGGGCGCACAGATACGCAGTATTTT. Translating it yields CASSLRQGRTDTQYF.

This chain connects TRBV27 to TRBJ2-3; tentative D call: TRBD1 (6 bases). The CDR3 extends over 16 amino acids. V was shortened by 5 bases and J by 5 bases, with 20 bases between the two germline ends. Germline V gives CDR1 MNHEY, CDR2 SMNVEV (reference sequence). The CDR3 DNA sequence: TGTGCCAGCAGTCCCAAACCCCAGGGGCGGAGAGATACGCAGTATTTT. It translates to CASSPKPQGRRDTQYF.

V usage is TRBV18 and J usage is TRBJ1-1; D is unclear. V dropped 1 base and J dropped 3 bases, with 9 bases sitting between them. CDR1 and CDR2 (germline): KGHSH, LQKENI. This CDR3 region has 14 residues. Written as DNA, the CDR3 is TGTGCCAGCTCACCACTGTCCGGGGACACTGAAGCTTTCTTT. The encoded protein is CASSPLSGDTEAFF.

This clone has only a few counts. The rearrangement joins TRBV19 to TRBJ1-5; 11 bases fit TRBD1. CDR3 length equals 16 residues. Per the germline V gene, CDR1 is LNHDA and CDR2 is SQIVND (reference sequence). V lost 4 bases, J lost 8 bases, and 10 bases stayed unmatched. For the CDR3, the DNA is TGTGCCAGTAGTACCCTGGGACAGGGGGACGGTAAGCCCCAGCATTTT. Its translation: CASSTLGQGDGKPQHF.

The genes are TRBV7-3 and TRBJ1-2, with 7 bases matching TRBD1. Germline V lookup: CDR1 SGHTA, CDR2 FQGTGA. The V segment lost 5 bases and the J segment 1 base; nucleotides outside the gene matches: 4. CDR3 length: 14 residues. CDR3 sequence: CASSPQGGNYGYTF. The CDR3 bases are TGTGCCAGCAGCCCCCAGGGGGGTAACTATGGCTACACCTTC.

The chain links TRBV7-9 to TRBJ1-1; D is unresolved. Germline V gives CDR1 SEHNR, CDR2 FQNEAQ (reference sequence). CDR3 length: 16 amino acids. The ends were cut back, 1 base at V and 0 bases at J, with 12 bases in the middle. In DNA form, the CDR3 reads TGTGCCAGCAGCTTAGTTCCGACCCGGGTGAACACTGAAGCTTTCTTT. Encoded protein: CASSLVPTRVNTEAFF.

The chain has TRBV4-1 and TRBJ2-2; no clear D. V lost 1 base, J lost 8 bases, and 11 bases lay in between. This CDR3 has 14 amino acids. Germline V lookup: CDR1 MGHRA, CDR2 YSYEKL. The CDR3 nucleotides are TGCGCCAGCAGCCAAGGAGTAGTAACTGGGGAGCTGTTTTTT. Encoded protein: CASSQGVVTGELFF.

J is TRBJ2-1 and V is TRBV20-1; the D gene is possibly TRBD1 (5 bases). The germline V gene has CDR1 DFQATT and CDR2 SNEGSKA (reference sequence). Between the trimmed V and J ends, which lost 6 bases and 6 bases, there was a span of 9 bases. The CDR3 is 11 residues long. CDR3 sequence (DNA): TGCAGTGCCCAGGGTAGCAATGAGCAGTTCTTC. Its translation is CSAQGSNEQFF.

The CDR3 DNA sequence: TGTGCCAGCAGTGAAACAGGGACGGGCACAGATACGCAGTATTTT. The encoded protein is CASSETGTGTDTQYF. V is TRBV6-1 and J is TRBJ2-3; D is perhaps TRBD1 (6 bases). The CDR3 extends over 15 amino acids. Germline CDR1 reads MNHNS; CDR2 reads SASEGT. Trimming pared 2 bases from V and 1 base from J, leaving 10 bases between.